Sequencing of this T cell receptor beta chain was carried out in a study of OX40 agonist ivuxolimab in advanced cancers. V was shortened by 2 bases and J by 5 bases, with 9 bases between the two germline ends. CDR1 MNHEY and CDR2 SMNVEV come from the germline V gene (reference sequence). This CDR3 comprises 13 residues. Profiled with immunoSEQ multiplex PCR; TCRdb holds only in-frame clones, not every one. The sample yields some 130,000 clones, roughly 91% seen once. This receptor was taken from an adult with an advanced solid tumor such as melanoma, head and neck, liver or kidney cancer. The source was CD4+ or CD8+ T cells sorted from blood, collected in a trial of the OX40 agonist ivuxolimab. V gene TRBV27 combines with J gene TRBJ1-1, with D unclear. The CDR3 region is CASSLMALTEAFF. The CDR3 DNA sequence: TGTGCCAGCAGTTTAATGGCTCTGACTGAAGCTTTCTTT.